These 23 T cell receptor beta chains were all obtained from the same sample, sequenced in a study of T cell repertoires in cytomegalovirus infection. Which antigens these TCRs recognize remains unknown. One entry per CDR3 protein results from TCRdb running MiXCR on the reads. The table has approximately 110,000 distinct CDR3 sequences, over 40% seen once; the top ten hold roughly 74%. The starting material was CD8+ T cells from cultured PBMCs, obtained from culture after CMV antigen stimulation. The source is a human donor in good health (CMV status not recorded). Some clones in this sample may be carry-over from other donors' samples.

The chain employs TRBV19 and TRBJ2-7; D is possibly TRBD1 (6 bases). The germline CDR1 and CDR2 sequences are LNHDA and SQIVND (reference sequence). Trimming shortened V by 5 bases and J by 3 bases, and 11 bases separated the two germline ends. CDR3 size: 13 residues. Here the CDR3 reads CASSEGDVYEQYF. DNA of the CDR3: TGTGCCAGTAGTGAGGGGGACGTCTACGAGCAGTACTTC.

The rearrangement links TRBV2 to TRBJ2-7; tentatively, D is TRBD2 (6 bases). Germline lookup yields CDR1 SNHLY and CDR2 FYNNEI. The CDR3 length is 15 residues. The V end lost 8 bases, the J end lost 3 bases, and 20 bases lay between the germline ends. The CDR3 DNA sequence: TGTGCCAGCTGGGGACTTGGACTGTTACTCTACGAGCAGTACTTC. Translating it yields CASWGLGLLLYEQYF. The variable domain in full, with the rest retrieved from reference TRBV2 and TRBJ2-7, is EPEVTQTPSHQVTQMGQEVILRCVPISNHLYFYWYRQILGQKVEFLVSFYNNEISEKSEIFDDQFSVERPDGSNFTLKIRSTKLEDSAMYFCASWGLGLLLYEQYFGPGTRLTVT.

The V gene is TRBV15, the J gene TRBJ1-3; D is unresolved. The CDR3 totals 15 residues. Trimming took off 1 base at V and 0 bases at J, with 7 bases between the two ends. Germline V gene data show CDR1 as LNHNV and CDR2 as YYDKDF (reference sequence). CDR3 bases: TGTGCCACCAGCAGAGGACATAGCTCTGGAAACACCATATATTTT. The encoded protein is CATSRGHSSGNTIYF.

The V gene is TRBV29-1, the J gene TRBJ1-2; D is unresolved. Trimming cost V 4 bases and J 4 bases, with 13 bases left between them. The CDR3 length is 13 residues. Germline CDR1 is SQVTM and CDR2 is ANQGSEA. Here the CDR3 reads CSVGIDRGYGYTF. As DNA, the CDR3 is TGCAGCGTTGGGATCGACCGTGGCTATGGCTACACCTTC.

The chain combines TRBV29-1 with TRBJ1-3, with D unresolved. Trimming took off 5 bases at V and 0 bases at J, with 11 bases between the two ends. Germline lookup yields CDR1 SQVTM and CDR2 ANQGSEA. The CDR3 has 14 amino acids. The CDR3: CSVPDKSSGNTIYF. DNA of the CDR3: TGCAGCGTTCCCGACAAGAGCTCTGGAAACACCATATATTTT.

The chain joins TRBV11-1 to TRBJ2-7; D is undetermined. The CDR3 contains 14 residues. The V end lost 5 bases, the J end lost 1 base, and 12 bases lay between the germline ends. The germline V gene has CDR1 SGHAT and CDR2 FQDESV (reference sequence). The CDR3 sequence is CASSLEPQSYEQYF. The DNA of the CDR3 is TGTGCCAGCAGCCTCGAGCCCCAATCCTACGAGCAGTACTTC.

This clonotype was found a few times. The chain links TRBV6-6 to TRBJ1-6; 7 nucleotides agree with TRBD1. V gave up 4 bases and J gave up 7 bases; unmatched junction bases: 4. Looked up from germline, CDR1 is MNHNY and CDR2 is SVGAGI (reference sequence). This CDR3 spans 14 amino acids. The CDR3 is CASSSPGQNSPLHF. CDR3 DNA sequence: TGTGCCAGCAGTTCACCGGGACAGAATTCACCCCTCCACTTT.

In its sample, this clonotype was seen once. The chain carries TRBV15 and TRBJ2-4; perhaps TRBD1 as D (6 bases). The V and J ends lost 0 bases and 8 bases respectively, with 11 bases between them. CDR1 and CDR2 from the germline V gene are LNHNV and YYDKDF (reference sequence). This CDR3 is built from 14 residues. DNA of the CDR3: TGTGCCACCAGCAGAGATGAAGGGGGACACATTCAGTACTTC. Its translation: CATSRDEGGHIQYF.

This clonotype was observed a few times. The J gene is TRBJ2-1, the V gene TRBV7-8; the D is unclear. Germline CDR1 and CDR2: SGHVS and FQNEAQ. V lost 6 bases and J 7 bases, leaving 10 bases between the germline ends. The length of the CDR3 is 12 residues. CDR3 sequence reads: CASSLKWNEQFF. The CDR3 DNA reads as TGTGCCAGCAGTTTAAAGTGGAATGAGCAGTTCTTC.

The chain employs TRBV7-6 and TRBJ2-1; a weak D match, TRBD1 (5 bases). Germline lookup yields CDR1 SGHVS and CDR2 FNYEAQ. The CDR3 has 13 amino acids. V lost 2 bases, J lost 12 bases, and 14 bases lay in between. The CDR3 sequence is CASSLRSGQGQFF. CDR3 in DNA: TGTGCCAGCAGCTTACGTTCTGGGCAGGGGCAGTTCTTC. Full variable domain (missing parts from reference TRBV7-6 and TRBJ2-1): GAGVSQSPRYKVTKRGQDVALRCDPISGHVSLYWYRQALGQGPEFLTYFNYEAQQDKSGLPNDRFSAERPEGSISTLTIQRTEQRDSAMYRCASSLRSGQGQFFGPGTRLTVL.

The CDR3 is CASSLLGLDTDTQYF. The CDR3 region has the DNA TGTGCCAGCAGTTTACTAGGACTAGACACAGATACGCAGTATTTT. This chain joins TRBV27 and TRBJ2-3; 7 bases are shared with TRBD2. The germline V gene has CDR1 MNHEY and CDR2 SMNVEV (reference sequence). The CDR3 is 15 amino acids. With V trimmed by 2 bases and J by 2 bases, 4 bases remained unmatched.

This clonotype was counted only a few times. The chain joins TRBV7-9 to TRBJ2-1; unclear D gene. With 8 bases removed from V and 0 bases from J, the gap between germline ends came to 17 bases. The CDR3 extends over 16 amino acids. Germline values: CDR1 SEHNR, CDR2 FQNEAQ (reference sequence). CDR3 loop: CASPTLGGLSYNEQFF. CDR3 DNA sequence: TGTGCCAGCCCTACCCTGGGCGGCCTCTCCTACAATGAGCAGTTCTTC. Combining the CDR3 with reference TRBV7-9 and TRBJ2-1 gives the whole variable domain DTGVSQNPRHKITKRGQNVTFRCDPISEHNRLYWYRQTLGQGPEFLTYFQNEAQLEKSRLLSDRFSAERPKGSFSTLEIQRTEQGDSAMYLCASPTLGGLSYNEQFFGPGTRLTVL.

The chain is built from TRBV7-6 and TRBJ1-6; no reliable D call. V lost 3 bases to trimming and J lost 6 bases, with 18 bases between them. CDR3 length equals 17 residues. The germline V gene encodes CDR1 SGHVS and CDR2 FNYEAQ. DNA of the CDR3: TGTGCCAGCAGCTTCAACACACCGACAAGCAGTAATTCACCCCTCCACTTT. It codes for CASSFNTPTSSNSPLHF.

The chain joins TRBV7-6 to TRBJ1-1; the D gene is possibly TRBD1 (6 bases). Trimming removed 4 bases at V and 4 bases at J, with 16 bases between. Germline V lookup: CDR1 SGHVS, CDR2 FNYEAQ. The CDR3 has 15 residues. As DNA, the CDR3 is TGTGCCAGCAGCTCCCTGGGGGGCAGCGGCACTGAAGCTTTCTTT. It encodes CASSSLGGSGTEAFF.

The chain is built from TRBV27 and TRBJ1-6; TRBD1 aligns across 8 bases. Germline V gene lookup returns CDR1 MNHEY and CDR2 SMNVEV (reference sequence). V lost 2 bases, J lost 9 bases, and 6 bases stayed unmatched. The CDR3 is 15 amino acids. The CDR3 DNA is TGTGCCAGCAGTTTAACAGGGGGTAATTCTTCACCCCTCCACTTT. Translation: CASSLTGGNSSPLHF.

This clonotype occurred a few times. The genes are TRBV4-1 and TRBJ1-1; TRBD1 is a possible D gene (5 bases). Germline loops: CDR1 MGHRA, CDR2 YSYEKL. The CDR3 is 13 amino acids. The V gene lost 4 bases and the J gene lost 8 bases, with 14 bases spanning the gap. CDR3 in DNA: TGCGCCAGCAGCCCCATACGGGGACCCGAAGCTTTCTTT. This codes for CASSPIRGPEAFF.

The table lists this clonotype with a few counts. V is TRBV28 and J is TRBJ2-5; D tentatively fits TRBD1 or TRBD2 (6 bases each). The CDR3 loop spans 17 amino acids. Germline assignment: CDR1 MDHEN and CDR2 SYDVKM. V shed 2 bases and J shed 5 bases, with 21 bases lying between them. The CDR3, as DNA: TGTGCCAGCAGTTTAGGGAACCTTTTTAGGGGGGATGAGACCCAGTACTTC. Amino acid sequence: CASSLGNLFRGDETQYF.

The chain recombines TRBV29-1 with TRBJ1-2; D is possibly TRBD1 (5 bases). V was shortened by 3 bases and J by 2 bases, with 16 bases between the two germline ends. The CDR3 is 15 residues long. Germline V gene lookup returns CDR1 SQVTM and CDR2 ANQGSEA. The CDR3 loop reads CSVEGREEVNYGYTF. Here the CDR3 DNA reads TGCAGCGTTGAGGGCAGGGAGGAAGTGAACTATGGCTACACCTTC.

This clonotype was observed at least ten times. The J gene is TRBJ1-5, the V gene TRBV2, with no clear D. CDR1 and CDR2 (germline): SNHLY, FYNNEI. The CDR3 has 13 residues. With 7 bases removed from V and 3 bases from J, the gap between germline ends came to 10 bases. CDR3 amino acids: CASNQAFNQPQHF. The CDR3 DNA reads TGTGCCAGCAATCAGGCCTTCAATCAGCCCCAGCATTTT. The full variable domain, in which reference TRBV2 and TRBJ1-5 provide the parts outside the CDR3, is EPEVTQTPSHQVTQMGQEVILRCVPISNHLYFYWYRQILGQKVEFLVSFYNNEISEKSEIFDDQFSVERPDGSNFTLKIRSTKLEDSAMYFCASNQAFNQPQHFGDGTRLSIL.

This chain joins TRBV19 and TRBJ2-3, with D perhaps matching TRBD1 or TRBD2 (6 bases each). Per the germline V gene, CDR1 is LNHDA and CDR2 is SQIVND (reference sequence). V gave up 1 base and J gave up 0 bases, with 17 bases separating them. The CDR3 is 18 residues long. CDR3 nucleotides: TGTGCCAGTAGTATAGGAATGGGGGGCGGACTTAGCACAGATACGCAGTATTTT. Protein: CASSIGMGGGLSTDTQYF.

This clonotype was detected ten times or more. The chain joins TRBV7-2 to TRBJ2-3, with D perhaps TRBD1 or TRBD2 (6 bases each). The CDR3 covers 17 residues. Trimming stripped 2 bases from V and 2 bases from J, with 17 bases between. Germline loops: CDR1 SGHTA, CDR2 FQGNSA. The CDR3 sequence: CASSLRAWGAYTDTQYF. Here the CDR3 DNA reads TGTGCCAGCAGCTTACGGGCGTGGGGGGCCTACACAGATACGCAGTATTTT.

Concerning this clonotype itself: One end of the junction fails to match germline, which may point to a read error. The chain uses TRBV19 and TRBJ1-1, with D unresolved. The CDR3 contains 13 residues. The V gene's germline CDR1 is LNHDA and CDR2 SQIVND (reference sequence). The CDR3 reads CVSSIGVNTEAFF. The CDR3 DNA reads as TGTGTCAGTAGTATCGGGGTGAACACTGAAGCTTTCTTT.

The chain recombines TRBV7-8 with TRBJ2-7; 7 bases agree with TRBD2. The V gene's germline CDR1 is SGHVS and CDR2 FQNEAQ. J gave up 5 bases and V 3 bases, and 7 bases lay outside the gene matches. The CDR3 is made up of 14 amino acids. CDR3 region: CASSFGSGADEQYF. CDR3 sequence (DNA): TGTGCCAGCAGCTTTGGAAGCGGGGCGGACGAGCAGTACTTC.